This T cell receptor (beta chain) was recorded in a study of blood T cells in healthy people across ages. Study in general: Template switching caught about one barcoded beta molecule for each two T cells. Study conclusions and caveats: The authors considered diversity estimates from one million T cells to be underestimates.

Isolation of PBMCs gave at least 7 million cells per sample. Through a sample-barcoded 5' primer and a J-beta primer mix, a second PCR was run for about 6 to 12 cycles. TCRdb re-analysed the 5' RACE reads in MiXCR, keeping a single row per CDR3 protein. This sample has over 1,500,000 distinct CDR3 sequences, with roughly two fifths found just once. Remarks on this clonotype: Its target is not known.

This clonotype was obtained from a human donor in good health. Specimen: blood.

The CDR3 DNA reads TGTGCCAGCAGCCCGGGGGCTAGCGGCTCGAAATACAATGAGCAGTTCTTC. Protein: CASSPGASGSKYNEQFF. The chain is built from TRBV5-4 and TRBJ2-1, with D maybe TRBD2 (7 bases). Germline loops: CDR1 SGHNT, CDR2 YYREEE (reference sequence). This CDR3 has 17 residues. V shed 4 bases and J shed 4 bases, with 21 bases lying between them.